This TCR beta chain is drawn from a study of cytotoxic CD8 clonotypes in ibrutinib-treated CLL. Turning to the study itself: Responses: approximately 25 partial, 2 complete; after median roughly 68 months, about 15 stayed remitted, roughly 12 progressed.

This CDR3 spans 15 amino acids. Trimming cost V 3 bases and J 0 bases, with 9 bases left between them. Germline values: CDR1 MDHEN, CDR2 SYDVKM. Here immunoSEQ multiplex PCR was the method, and the copy in TCRdb shows in-frame clones only, minus some. The repertoire holds some 290,000 clones, with roughly 85% as singletons. The J gene is TRBJ2-1, the V gene TRBV28, with D unresolved. The sequence derives from a human donor with chronic lymphocytic leukemia. The sequences come from PBMCs, collected before ibrutinib treatment. CDR3 loop: CASSLSVSSYNEQFF. In nucleotides, the CDR3 is TGTGCCAGCAGTTTGAGCGTGAGCTCCTACAATGAGCAGTTCTTC.